One and the same sample provided the 23 T cell receptor beta chains below, sequenced in a study of control samples from healthy donors and cancer patients. Measured with immunoSEQ multiplex PCR; TCRdb has only the in-frame clones, and not every one. Of 150,000 to 200,000 clones listed, over 85% are singletons. Material for sequencing was blood. These receptor sequences come from a man under 40 in good health.

The chain uses TRBV27 and TRBJ1-5; no reliable D call. V gave up 6 bases and J gave up 2 bases, with 17 bases separating them. The CDR3 extends over 16 amino acids. Per the germline V gene, CDR1 is MNHEY and CDR2 is SMNVEV (reference sequence). The CDR3 loop reads CASRQSRAAGNQPQHF. The CDR3 coding sequence is TGTGCCAGCAGACAGTCCCGGGCCGCGGGCAATCAGCCCCAGCATTTT.

This clone was observed once. The rearrangement joins TRBV2 to TRBJ1-2; TRBD1 aligns across 12 bases. V shed 6 bases and J 7 bases; nucleotides not matched to a gene: 3. This CDR3 is 13 amino acids long. CDR1 is SNHLY and CDR2 is FYNNEI in the germline V gene. The CDR3 DNA reads as TGTGCCAGCAGGGGACAGGGGGCAGGTGGCTACACCTTC. This translates into CASRGQGAGGYTF.

This clone has a handful of counts. Other DNA sequences in this sample translate to the same CDR3. The chain combines TRBV5-6 with TRBJ2-1; D possibly corresponds to TRBD2 (7 bases). Germline V gives CDR1 SGHDT, CDR2 YYEEEE. The CDR3 length is 15 residues. Trimming left V 4 bases short and J 5 bases short, with 16 bases between. The CDR3: CASSLPGGGNNEQFF. The DNA of the CDR3 is TGTGCCAGCAGCCTCCCTGGCGGGGGCAACAATGAGCAGTTCTTC.

The chain joins TRBV7-2 to TRBJ2-4, with 14 bases that match TRBD2. With V trimmed by 5 bases and J by 0 bases, 6 bases remained unmatched. The CDR3 has 18 residues. Germline CDR1 is SGHTA and CDR2 is FQGNSA. Here the CDR3 reads CASSPGLAGGIAKNIQYF. The CDR3 DNA reads TGTGCCAGCAGCCCCGGACTAGCGGGGGGAATAGCCAAAAACATTCAGTACTTC. Together with reference TRBV7-2 and TRBJ2-4, the CDR3 gives the full variable domain: GAGVSQSPSNKVTEKGKDVELRCDPISGHTALYWYRQSLGQGLEFLIYFQGNSAPDKSGLPSDRFSAERTGGSVSTLTIQRTQQEDSAVYLCASSPGLAGGIAKNIQYFGAGTRLSVL.

The chain joins TRBV27 to TRBJ2-1; D possibly corresponds to TRBD2 (5 bases). This CDR3 comprises 17 residues. Looked up from germline, CDR1 is MNHEY and CDR2 is SMNVEV (reference sequence). V dropped 0 bases and J dropped 0 bases, with 12 bases sitting between them. The CDR3, as DNA: TGTGCCAGCAGTTTATCCGCGGACTGGAGCTCCTACAATGAGCAGTTCTTC. It specifies CASSLSADWSSYNEQFF.

This clone has only one observation. This chain connects TRBV5-5 to TRBJ2-1, with a possible D match to TRBD2 (6 bases). Per the germline V gene, CDR1 is SGHKS and CDR2 is YYEKEE (reference sequence). Trimming shortened V by 2 bases and J by 4 bases, and 19 bases separated the two germline ends. The CDR3 spans 17 residues. The CDR3 DNA sequence: TGTGCCAGCAGCTTATACCTCGGACTAAGGGCGTACAATGAGCAGTTCTTC. This translates into CASSLYLGLRAYNEQFF.

In this sample, this clone turned up a few times. The rearrangement links TRBV7-9 to TRBJ1-5; D is unresolved. The CDR3 contains 13 residues. CDR1 is SEHNR and CDR2 is FQNEAQ in the germline V gene (reference sequence). Trimming removed 3 bases from V and 7 bases from J, with 10 bases in between. The chain's CDR3 is CASSLEGAQPQHF. For the CDR3, the DNA is TGTGCCAGCAGCTTGGAGGGAGCCCAGCCCCAGCATTTT. The whole variable domain, remainder taken from reference TRBV7-9 and TRBJ1-5, is DTGVSQNPRHKITKRGQNVTFRCDPISEHNRLYWYRQTLGQGPEFLTYFQNEAQLEKSRLLSDRFSAERPKGSFSTLEIQRTEQGDSAMYLCASSLEGAQPQHFGDGTRLSIL.

This clone appeared a single time. This rearrangement joins TRBV6-5 to TRBJ1-3, with D unclear. The length of the CDR3 is 14 residues. The germline V gene has CDR1 MNHEY and CDR2 SVGAGI. The V end was cut by 7 bases, the J end by 4 bases, with 14 bases between. Here the CDR3 DNA reads TGTGCCAGCATCCCGACTGGATTAGGAAACACCATATATTTT. Encoded protein: CASIPTGLGNTIYF.

This chain uses TRBV30 with TRBJ1-4; D is unclear. Germline loops: CDR1 GTSNPN, CDR2 SVGIG (reference sequence). The CDR3 has 14 amino acids. V was trimmed by 5 bases and J by 0 bases, leaving 10 bases between them. For the CDR3, the DNA is TGTGCCTGGGGGTTGTTTACAACTAATGAAAAACTGTTTTTT. Translation: CAWGLFTTNEKLFF.

The chain joins TRBV7-8 to TRBJ2-5, with D perhaps matching TRBD1 or TRBD2 (6 bases each). Germline loops: CDR1 SGHVS, CDR2 FQNEAQ. CDR3 length: 14 amino acids. Trimming cost V 1 base and J 1 base, with 7 bases left between them. The CDR3, as DNA: TGTGCCAGCAGCTTAGGGGGGGCCCAAGAGACCCAGTACTTC. Translation: CASSLGGAQETQYF.

V and J are TRBV30 and TRBJ2-2, with D maybe TRBD2 (5 bases). Germline CDR1 reads GTSNPN; CDR2 reads SVGIG (reference sequence). The CDR3 has 15 residues. The V end lost 6 bases, the J end lost 2 bases, and 16 bases lay between the germline ends. The CDR3 loop reads CACTLSGKNTGELFF. CDR3 DNA sequence: TGTGCCTGTACTCTCAGCGGCAAAAACACCGGGGAGCTGTTTTTT.

CDR3 region: CASSGDGGTEAFF. CDR3 DNA sequence: TGTGCCAGCAGCGGGGATGGGGGTACTGAAGCTTTCTTT. The V call is TRBV9, the J call TRBJ1-1; D may be TRBD1 (5 bases). The V end was cut by 3 bases, the J end by 5 bases, with 11 bases between. The CDR3 has 13 residues. Germline CDR1 SGDLS, CDR2 YYNGEE.

The rearrangement links TRBV13 to TRBJ2-7, with 8 bases fitting TRBD1. Per germline, CDR1 PRHDT and CDR2 FYEKMQ (reference sequence). The CDR3 contains 13 residues. V was clipped by 8 bases and J by 7 bases; unmatched bases: 10. The CDR3 DNA sequence: TGTGCCAGCGCCAGGCAGGGGGCGGGTGAGCAGTACTTC. Protein sequence: CASARQGAGEQYF.

This sequence joins TRBV29-1 and TRBJ2-7; D is unresolved. V was shortened by 4 bases and J by 3 bases, with 7 bases between the two germline ends. Germline V gives CDR1 SQVTM, CDR2 ANQGSEA. The CDR3 totals 11 residues. The CDR3 region has the DNA TGCAGCGTTGGGGTCAGCTACGAGCAGTACTTC. Translating it yields CSVGVSYEQYF.

V is TRBV2 and J is TRBJ1-5, with D unresolved. The CDR3 runs 14 residues. CDR1 is SNHLY, CDR2 FYNNEI, per germline. V lost 3 bases to trimming and J lost 5 bases, with 11 bases between them. This CDR3 is CASSEPQLYQPQHF. As DNA, the CDR3 is TGTGCCAGCAGTGAGCCACAGTTGTATCAGCCCCAGCATTTT.

This chain joins TRBV2 and TRBJ1-6; possible D gene TRBD1, 6 bases. V dropped 5 bases and J dropped 4 bases, with 15 bases sitting between them. The CDR3 length is 16 residues. Germline CDR1 reads SNHLY; CDR2 reads FYNNEI. For the CDR3, the DNA is TGTGCCAGCAGTAACTCGGGGGCCGGTTATAATTCACCCCTCCACTTT. This translates into CASSNSGAGYNSPLHF.

This clone appeared once. The chain is built from TRBV7-8 and TRBJ1-1; D is ambiguous. CDR3 length: 12 residues. CDR1 is SGHVS, CDR2 FQNEAQ, per germline. The germline V and J ends were trimmed by 4 bases and 10 bases, with 13 bases remaining between them. The CDR3 nucleotides read TGTGCCAGCAGCTACTCGGGAGATCGAGCTTTCTTT. Amino acid sequence: CASSYSGDRAFF.

The count of this clone is one. The chain couples TRBV10-3 to TRBJ1-5; no firm D call. Per germline, CDR1 ENHRY and CDR2 SYGVKD. CDR3 length: 16 amino acids. The V end lost 0 bases, the J end lost 2 bases, and 11 bases lay between the germline ends. The CDR3 sequence is CAISESEGWGNQPQHF. The CDR3 bases are TGTGCCATCAGTGAGTCGGAAGGTTGGGGCAATCAGCCCCAGCATTTT.

The V and J genes are TRBV4-2 and TRBJ1-1, with D possibly matching TRBD1 (5 bases). The CDR3 totals 14 residues. Germline V gives CDR1 LGHNA, CDR2 YNFKEQ. Trimming cost V 0 bases and J 4 bases, with 9 bases left between them. The chain's CDR3 is CASSQDGQGTEAFF. CDR3 sequence (DNA): TGTGCCAGCAGCCAAGATGGGCAGGGCACTGAAGCTTTCTTT.

The chain joins TRBV18 to TRBJ2-5; D uncertain. The germline gives CDR1 KGHSH, CDR2 LQKENI. The CDR3 length is 12 residues. V shed 6 bases and J shed 10 bases, with 15 bases lying between them. CDR3 region: CASSQDGEDQYF. For the CDR3, the DNA is TGTGCCAGCTCTCAGGACGGTGAAGACCAGTACTTC.

This chain connects TRBV19 to TRBJ2-7; TRBD1 aligns across 9 bases. This CDR3 has 13 residues. V shed 4 bases and J 6 bases; nucleotides not matched to a gene: 4. CDR1 and CDR2 from the germline V gene are LNHDA and SQIVND (reference sequence). The CDR3 DNA reads TGTGCCAGTAGTAGGGGACAGGGAAGCGAGCAGTACTTC. This translates into CASSRGQGSEQYF.

This sequence joins TRBV5-6 and TRBJ1-5, with D maybe TRBD1 (6 bases). V was cut by 2 bases and J by 4 bases, with 16 bases left in between. The CDR3 length is 16 residues. Germline V gene sequence: CDR1 SGHDT, CDR2 YYEEEE. For the CDR3, the DNA is TGTGCCAGCAGCTTCGTGGGAGGGGGAAGGAATCAGCCCCAGCATTTT. Translating it yields CASSFVGGGRNQPQHF.

This chain links TRBV10-3 with TRBJ1-2; D possibly corresponds to TRBD1 (5 bases). The CDR3 runs to 18 residues. Germline V CDR1 and CDR2: ENHRY, SYGVKD. Between the trimmed V and J ends, which lost 0 bases and 5 bases, there was a span of 22 bases. In DNA form, the CDR3 reads TGTGCCATCAGTGAGTCTCTAGGACCTGGACGGGAGGGGTATGGCTACACCTTC. Translating it yields CAISESLGPGREGYGYTF.